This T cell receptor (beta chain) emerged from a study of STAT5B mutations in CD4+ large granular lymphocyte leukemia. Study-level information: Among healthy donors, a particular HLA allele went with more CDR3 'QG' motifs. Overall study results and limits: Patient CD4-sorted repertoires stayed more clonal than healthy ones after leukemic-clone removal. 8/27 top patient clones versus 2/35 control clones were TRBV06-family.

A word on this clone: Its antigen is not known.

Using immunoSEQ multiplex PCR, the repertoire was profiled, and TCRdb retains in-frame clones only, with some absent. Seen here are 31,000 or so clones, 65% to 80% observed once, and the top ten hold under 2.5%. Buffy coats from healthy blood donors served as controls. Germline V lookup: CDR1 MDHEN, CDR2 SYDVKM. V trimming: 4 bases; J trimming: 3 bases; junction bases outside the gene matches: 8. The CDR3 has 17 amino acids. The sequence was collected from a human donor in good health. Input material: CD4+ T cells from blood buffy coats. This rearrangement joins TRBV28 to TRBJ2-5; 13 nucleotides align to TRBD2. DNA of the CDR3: TGTGCCAGCAGTTCCATCGGGACTAGCGGGAAAAAAGAGACCCAGTACTTC. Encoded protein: CASSSIGTSGKKETQYF. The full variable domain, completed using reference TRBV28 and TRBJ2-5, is DVKVTQSSRYLVKRTGEKVFLECVQDMDHENMFWYRQDPGLGLRLIYFSYDVKMKEKGDIPEGYSVSREKKERFSLILESASTNQTSMYLCASSSIGTSGKKETQYFGPGTRLLVL.